This T cell receptor (beta chain) is from a study of Graves' ophthalmopathy and Graves' hyperthyroidism. The study excluded patients with other autoimmune diseases, uncontrolled infections, pregnancy or lactation. Beta-chain TCR CDR3 regions were amplified from RNA transcripts. HTBI-primed RT-PCR formed the first round, and a multiplex PCR formed the second. TCRdb reanalysed the multiplex PCR reads using MiXCR and keeps one entry per CDR3 protein. There are over 450,000 distinct CDR3 sequences in the sample; approximately 14% occur only once, and around 9.8% lies in the top ten. V lost 2 bases and J lost 3; bases outside the gene matches: 5. The CDR3 runs to 15 residues. The germline V gene has CDR1 MNHEY and CDR2 SVGAGI. This clonotype appeared many times.

The source material was blood. This clonotype was sampled from a woman in her twenties or thirties with Graves' ophthalmopathy. J is TRBJ2-7 and V is TRBV6-5, with 9 bases aligning to TRBD1. The chain's CDR3 is CASSYAGQGNYEQYF. The DNA of the CDR3 is TGTGCCAGCAGTTACGCGGGACAGGGTAACTACGAGCAGTACTTC.